Listed below are T cell receptor beta chains from one sample, sequenced in a study of early T cells in non-severe SARS-CoV-2 infection. TCRdb fed the 5' RACE reads into MiXCR, producing one record per CDR3 protein. The sample contains roughly 61,000 distinct CDR3 sequences, roughly 10% of which appear only once. Sequences were obtained from whole blood. These receptors were obtained from an adult who was a healthcare worker with PCR-confirmed SARS-CoV-2 infection or an uninfected control (not recorded which). Both conserved end residues are part of each CDR3. D genes are given only for firm matches. The size of a clone is reported for some rows only, either as once, few or many, or as a class for expanded clones.

clone_size j_call d_call v_call cdr3_aa cdr3_nt
few TRBJ2-7 TRBD1 TRBV12-3/TRBV12-4 CASSWTGSSYEQYF TGTGCCAGCAGTTGGACAGGGAGCTCCTACGAGCAGTACTTC
medium-sized TRBJ2-5 . TRBV18 CASSGDGQETQYF TGTGCCAGCTCTGGGGACGGTCAAGAGACCCAGTACTTC
many TRBJ1-4 TRBD1 TRBV4-3 CASSRNPGGNEKLFF TGCGCCAGCAGCCGGAACCCAGGGGGTAATGAAAAACTGTTTTTT
many TRBJ1-4 . TRBV30 CAWSVREGPLVRSNEKLFF TGTGCCTGGAGTGTACGGGAGGGGCCGCTAGTACGATCTAATGAAAAACTGTTTTTT
. TRBJ1-1 TRBD1 TRBV12-3/TRBV12-4 CASSLGRTGGHTEAFF TGTGCCAGCAGTTTAGGGCGGACAGGGGGGCACACTGAAGCTTTCTTT
. TRBJ2-1 TRBD2 TRBV5-1 CASSRTASGDYNEQFF TGCGCCAGCAGCCGGACGGCTAGCGGGGATTACAATGAGCAGTTCTTC
. TRBJ2-3 TRBD2 TRBV6-4 CASSVGTSGTDTQYF TGTGCCAGCAGTGTAGGGACTAGCGGCACAGATACGCAGTATTTT
many TRBJ1-2 . TRBV20-1 CSARSVLGGYGYTF TGCAGTGCTAGATCCGTCTTGGGGGGATATGGCTACACCTTC
many TRBJ1-5 . TRBV7-8 CASSLGMGNQPQHF TGTGCCAGCAGCTTAGGGATGGGCAATCAGCCCCAGCATTTT
. TRBJ1-2 . TRBV3-1 CASSRDRIPFYGYTF TGTGCCAGCAGCCGCGACAGGATCCCGTTCTATGGCTACACCTTC
many TRBJ2-7 . TRBV4-3 CASSQAGPQGSYEQYF TGCGCCAGCAGCCAAGCAGGACCCCAGGGGTCCTACGAGCAGTACTTC
many TRBJ1-3 . TRBV7-2 CASSLVGGSVSTIYF TGTGCCAGCAGCTTAGTAGGCGGGAGTGTTAGCACCATATATTTT
. TRBJ2-3 TRBD2 TRBV6-2/TRBV6-3 CASTTTPGLAGARTDTQYF TGTGCCAGCACCACAACCCCGGGACTAGCGGGGGCCCGCACAGATACGCAGTATTTT
few TRBJ1-2 . TRBV20-1 CSARFVWKSYGYTF TGCAGTGCTAGGTTCGTCTGGAAGAGCTATGGCTACACCTTC
. TRBJ2-3 . TRBV15 CATSRDLADTQYF TGTGCCACCAGCAGAGATCTTGCAGATACGCAGTATTTT
many TRBJ2-3 . TRBV9 CASSVGTSTDTQYF TGTGCCAGCAGCGTGGGGACTAGCACAGATACGCAGTATTTT
few TRBJ2-5 . TRBV6-2/TRBV6-3 CASSPSLLGTQYF TGTGCCAGCAGCCCCTCCCTCCTCGGGACCCAGTACTTC
many TRBJ2-3 TRBD2 TRBV12-3/TRBV12-4 CASLAADTQYF TGTGCCAGCCTAGCGGCCGATACGCAGTATTTT
many TRBJ2-7 . TRBV7-6 CASSPGTGTYEQYF TGTGCCAGCAGCCCGGGGACGGGGACCTACGAGCAGTACTTC
many TRBJ1-2 . TRBV20-1 CSANYVRAGDGYGYTF TGCAGTGCTAATTACGTTCGGGCAGGGGATGGCTATGGCTACACCTTC
. TRBJ2-7 TRBD2 TRBV7-2 CASSPSGGGSYEQYF TGTGCCAGCAGCCCCAGCGGGGGTGGATCCTACGAGCAGTACTTC
few TRBJ1-1 . TRBV5-5 CASSLWSGMNTEAFF TGTGCCAGCAGCTTGTGGTCAGGCATGAACACTGAAGCTTTCTTT
. TRBJ1-1 . TRBV10-1 CASSSPKDYTEAFF TGCGCCAGCAGTTCGCCTAAGGATTACACTGAAGCTTTCTTT
. TRBJ1-2 TRBD1 TRBV3-1 CASSRTGTGYDYTF TGTGCCAGCAGCCGAACCGGGACAGGATATGACTACACCTTC
. TRBJ1-2 . TRBV30 CAWSPKTHGYTF TGTGCCTGGAGTCCTAAGACACATGGCTACACCTTC
many TRBJ1-2 . TRBV29-1 CSVDERANYGYTF TGCAGCGTTGATGAGAGGGCAAACTATGGCTACACCTTC
. TRBJ2-5 TRBD2 TRBV18 CASSPRGQGAGETQYF TGTGCCAGCTCACCTCGAGGGCAGGGAGCGGGGGAGACCCAGTACTTC
many TRBJ2-7 TRBD1 TRBV9 CASSVDSRRGLHEQYF TGTGCCAGCAGCGTAGACAGCCGCAGGGGGCTCCACGAGCAGTACTTC
few TRBJ2-3 . TRBV9 CASSVAGVSTDTQYF TGTGCCAGCAGCGTAGCGGGGGTTAGCACAGATACGCAGTATTTT
. TRBJ2-2 . TRBV10-3 CAISPTGGNTGELFF TGTGCCATCAGTCCGACAGGCGGCAACACCGGGGAGCTGTTTTTT
. TRBJ2-2 . TRBV6-5 CASSYARVANTGELFF TGTGCCAGCAGTTACGCTAGAGTAGCGAACACCGGGGAGCTGTTTTTT
. TRBJ2-2 . TRBV6-6 CASSYAGELFF TGTGCCAGCAGTTACGCCGGGGAGCTGTTTTTT
many TRBJ1-4 . TRBV6-1 CASSEESATNEKLFF TGTGCCAGCAGTGAAGAGAGTGCAACTAATGAAAAACTGTTTTTT
few TRBJ1-1 . TRBV5-1 CASSLGRGGSTEAFF TGCGCCAGCAGCTTGGGTAGAGGGGGTAGCACTGAAGCTTTCTTT
many TRBJ2-7 . TRBV20-1 CSARKGADSYEQYF TGCAGTGCTCGAAAAGGCGCTGATTCCTACGAGCAGTACTTC
few TRBJ2-2 TRBD1 TRBV30 CAWSETGGRTGELFF TGTGCCTGGAGTGAAACAGGGGGAAGGACCGGGGAGCTGTTTTTT
many TRBJ2-3 . TRBV27 CASSLTANRGDTQYF TGTGCCAGCAGCCTTACGGCGAATCGGGGAGATACGCAGTATTTT
. TRBJ2-1 . TRBV3-1 CASRRTTGSSYNEQFF TGTGCCAGCAGAAGAACTACTGGTAGCTCCTACAATGAGCAGTTCTTC
. TRBJ2-7 . TRBV29-1 CSVEDRKTGAEQYF TGCAGCGTTGAAGACCGAAAAACGGGGGCCGAGCAGTACTTC
many TRBJ2-4 TRBD1 TRBV5-6 CASSSGQVLVKNIQYF TGTGCCAGCAGCTCTGGACAGGTACTGGTTAAAAACATTCAGTACTTC
. TRBJ2-7 . TRBV12-3/TRBV12-4 CASSRQADYEQYF TGTGCCAGCAGTCGACAGGCCGACTACGAGCAGTACTTC
many TRBJ1-5 . TRBV6-1 CASSESSGVLTAQHF TGTGCCAGCAGTGAATCAAGCGGGGTACTCACGGCCCAGCATTTT